A selection of T cell receptor beta chains follows, all from one sample in a study of blood T cell repertoires in COVID-19. Sequencing used immunoSEQ multiplex PCR; TCRdb keeps in-frame clones, though not all of them. The profile shows around 100,000 clones, just over 85% of them singletons. Sequencing was done on a sample of peripheral blood. These receptors were collected from a human donor in a cohort sampled during active COVID-19. CDR3s include the opening cysteine and the closing phenylalanine or tryptophan. Fields, in order: V gene, J gene, D gene, clone size, CDR3 DNA, CDR3 protein. The D gene is left open where the match is weak. Clone size is not always given. Where it is, it says once, few, many or a class for expanded clones.

TRBV18,TRBJ2-5,.,.,TGTGCCAGCTCACCACCTAGACGGGTCCAAGAGACCCAGTACTTC,CASSPPRRVQETQYF
TRBV11-3,TRBJ2-1,TRBD2,.,TGTGCCAGCAGCACTCGTTCTAGCGGGAGCTCCTACAATGAGCAGTTCTTC,CASSTRSSGSSYNEQFF
TRBV9,TRBJ2-2,TRBD2,.,TGTGCCAGCAGTGCCTCCACCCTAGCGGGAGTCACCGGGGAGCTGTTTTTT,CASSASTLAGVTGELFF
TRBV4-2,TRBJ2-2,TRBD2,.,TGTGCCAGCAGCCAAAGATTAGGACTAGCGGGAGCCTTGAACACCGGGGAGCTGTTTTTT,CASSQRLGLAGALNTGELFF
TRBV6-5,TRBJ2-1,TRBD1,.,TGTGCCAGCAGTCGCTCAGGGGGCAATGAGCAGTTCTTC,CASSRSGGNEQFF
TRBV7-9,TRBJ1-6,TRBD1,once,TGTGCCAGCAGCTTAGTCCAGGGGGCATCCTATAATTCACCCCTCCACTTT,CASSLVQGASYNSPLHF
TRBV2,TRBJ2-7,.,.,TGTGCCAGCAAGGGCTCACCAGGGGGGGAGCAGTACTTC,CASKGSPGGEQYF
TRBV5-4,TRBJ2-5,TRBD1,.,TGTGCCAGCAGCTTACCCCGGGACAGTCAAGAGACCCAGTACTTC,CASSLPRDSQETQYF
TRBV6-1,TRBJ1-5,TRBD1,.,TGTGCCAGCAGTGAAGACGGACAGGGAAATCAGCCCCAGCATTTT,CASSEDGQGNQPQHF
TRBV20-1,TRBJ2-3,.,.,TGCAGTGCTAGTTCCCAGCTAGCAATCACAGATACGCAGTATTTT,CSASSQLAITDTQYF